This entry describes one T cell receptor (beta chain). The data originate from a study of CD8 T cells in Susac syndrome. The wider study: When blood was collected, patients with Susac syndrome were therapy-naive, were taking corticosteroids, or were receiving intravenous immunoglobulin alone.

This CDR3 is built from 13 residues. Germline lookup yields CDR1 LGHNA and CDR2 YSLEER. The germline V and J ends were trimmed by 1 base and 1 base, with 4 bases remaining between them. Diagnostic criteria for definite or probable disease, in their recently defined form, were met by the patients with Susac syndrome. TEMRA cells were FACS-enriched, unlike CD8+ and CD4+ T cells, which were negatively isolated. Random-hexamer reverse transcription was applied to roughly 0.45 to 1 ug RNA. An immunoSEQ multiplex PCR amplified TCR beta CDR3 over 54 Vbeta and 13 Jbeta. TCRdb ran MiXCR on the immunoSEQ multiplex PCR reads and lists one entry per CDR3 protein. The profile covers 75,000 to 95,000 distinct CDR3 sequences, with 95% to 96% appearing a single time and around 0.62% taken by the ten largest.

This rearrangement joins TRBV4-3 to TRBJ1-1; D not certain. The receptor was isolated from a human donor with Susac syndrome. The source material was CD8+ T cells from PBMCs. CDR3 protein: CASSQVRNTEAFF. CDR3 nucleotides: TGCGCCAGCAGCCAAGTCAGGAACACTGAAGCTTTCTTT.